This T cell receptor beta chain stems from a study of T cells in localized non-small cell lung cancer. The study's findings and limits: Median roughly 57 top-100 tumor clones were shared with paired adjacent lung. Multi-region tumor sequencing was not done, so intratumor heterogeneity could not be excluded.

CDR1 SEHNR and CDR2 FQNEAQ come from the germline V gene (reference sequence). The CDR3 sequence is 15 residues long. V was shortened by 4 bases and J by 0 bases, with 10 bases between the two germline ends. This clone was seen only a few times. The target antigen is unknown. The assay was immunoSEQ multiplex PCR, and TCRdb's table has in-frame clones only and misses some. The table shows about 55,000 clones, with approximately 80% occurring only once. The sample consisted of peripheral blood mononuclear cells, taken before any cancer treatment. The source of this sequence is a man aged 40 to 75 with stage III lung adenocarcinoma. The chain recombines TRBV7-9 with TRBJ1-3; unclear D gene. CDR3 in DNA: TGTGCCAGCAGCTACCCAGGATTCTCTGGAAACACCATATATTTT. This translates into CASSYPGFSGNTIYF.